What follows are 18 T cell receptor beta chains derived from one specimen sequenced in a study of blood T cell repertoires in COVID-19. Produced via immunoSEQ multiplex PCR; TCRdb's table is partial and in-frame only. This sample has about 91,000 clones, with approximately 77% found just once. The sequenced sample was peripheral blood. These receptors were obtained from a woman of 80 years or more with acute or convalescent COVID-19.

The chain is built from TRBV7-3 and TRBJ1-3; D might be TRBD1 (6 bases). CDR1 and CDR2 (germline): SGHTA, FQGTGA. The CDR3 contains 14 residues. Between the trimmed V and J ends, which lost 6 bases and 5 bases, there was a span of 14 bases. CDR3 sequence: CASSQTTGRNTIYF. CDR3 DNA: TGTGCCAGCAGTCAAACGACAGGAAGAAACACCATATATTTT. Supplemented by reference TRBV7-3 and TRBJ1-3, the full variable domain reads GAGVSQTPSNKVTEKGKYVELRCDPISGHTALYWYRQSLGQGPEFLIYFQGTGAADDSGLPNDRFFAVRPEGSVSTLKIQRTERGDSAVYLCASSQTTGRNTIYFGEGSWLTVV.

This clone was recorded only once. The rearrangement joins TRBV18 to TRBJ2-1; D uncertain. Germline V gene lookup returns CDR1 KGHSH and CDR2 LQKENI. V shed 3 bases and J shed 4 bases, with 7 bases lying between them. This CDR3 has 13 amino acids. CDR3 protein: CASSPPVYNEQFF. Here the CDR3 DNA reads TGTGCCAGCTCACCCCCGGTGTACAATGAGCAGTTCTTC.

V usage is TRBV29-1 and J usage is TRBJ1-3; 7 nucleotides match TRBD1. Germline V gives CDR1 SQVTM, CDR2 ANQGSEA. CDR3 length equals 15 residues. With 4 bases clipped from V and 0 bases from J, the junction kept 6 bases outside the gene matches. CDR3 nucleotide sequence: TGCAGCGTTGCGGACAGGCTTCTCTCTGGAAACACCATATATTTT. The encoded protein is CSVADRLLSGNTIYF.

This clone was seen just once. The chain carries TRBV9 and TRBJ2-2, with TRBD2 matching over 8 bases. Germline V gene sequence: CDR1 SGDLS, CDR2 YYNGEE. The CDR3 is 17 residues long. Trimming removed 1 base from V and 4 bases from J; junction bases left unmatched: 9. The CDR3 sequence is CASSVLARGGSTGELFF. The CDR3 bases are TGTGCCAGCAGCGTACTTGCACGGGGGGGAAGCACCGGGGAGCTGTTTTTT.

This clone was found many times. This chain uses TRBV30 with TRBJ1-1, with D perhaps matching TRBD1 (6 bases). Germline assignment: CDR1 GTSNPN and CDR2 SVGIG (reference sequence). V was cut by 4 bases and J by 1 base, with 10 bases left in between. The CDR3 is 13 residues long. CDR3 bases: TGTGCCTGGAAAAGGGGGACGAACACTGAAGCTTTCTTT. Its protein product is CAWKRGTNTEAFF.

The chain employs TRBV12-5 and TRBJ2-7; weak D call: TRBD1 (6 bases). The CDR3 is made up of 14 amino acids. The germline V and J ends were trimmed by 5 bases and 2 bases, with 13 bases remaining between them. Germline loops: CDR1 LGHNT, CDR2 FRNRAP. The CDR3 bases are TGTGCTAGTGGTGATCGACAGGTCCCCTACGAGCAGTACTTC. Protein: CASGDRQVPYEQYF.

A few counts support this clone. The CDR3 coding sequence is TGTGCCAGCAACTCACATCACGGGACTAGCGGGCGCACCGGGGAGCTGTTTTTT. Translation gives CASNSHHGTSGRTGELFF. The chain employs TRBV7-9 and TRBJ2-2; 12 bases are a match to TRBD2. The CDR3 covers 18 residues. Germline values: CDR1 SEHNR, CDR2 FQNEAQ (reference sequence). The junction had 13 bases not matched to a gene; V was cut back by 7 bases and J by 4 bases.

The V gene is TRBV7-9, the J gene TRBJ2-1, with 11 nucleotides matching TRBD2. The CDR3 runs to 15 residues. V gave up 5 bases and J gave up 9 bases; unmatched junction bases: 9. Looked up from germline, CDR1 is SEHNR and CDR2 is FQNEAQ (reference sequence). The CDR3 here is CASSPGLAAIIEQFF. Written as DNA, the CDR3 is TGTGCCAGCAGCCCGGGACTAGCGGCTATCATTGAGCAGTTCTTC.

The chain joins TRBV19 to TRBJ1-2, with TRBD1 matching 7 bases. This CDR3 comprises 13 residues. The ends lost 4 bases at V and 7 bases at J; junction bases unmatched: 6. Germline V gives CDR1 LNHDA, CDR2 SQIVND (reference sequence). The CDR3 sequence: CASSSRQGPGYTF. CDR3 in DNA: TGTGCCAGTAGTAGCAGACAGGGCCCTGGCTACACCTTC.

The V and J genes are TRBV28 and TRBJ2-1; D is possibly TRBD2 (6 bases). This CDR3 contains 16 residues. Trimming shortened V by 5 bases and J by 3 bases, and 17 bases separated the two germline ends. Germline assignment: CDR1 MDHEN and CDR2 SYDVKM. The CDR3, as DNA: TGTGCCAGCAGTATGGGAGGCCAGCTACGCTACAATGAGCAGTTCTTC. It translates to CASSMGGQLRYNEQFF.

The gene calls are TRBV2 and TRBJ2-1, with 13 bases that match TRBD2. The V segment lost 4 bases and the J segment 4 bases; nucleotides outside the gene matches: 1. This CDR3 comprises 15 residues. Germline-derived CDR1 and CDR2 are SNHLY and FYNNEI. The CDR3 reads CASSVGLAGYNEQFF. The DNA of the CDR3 is TGTGCCAGCAGTGTGGGACTAGCGGGGTACAATGAGCAGTTCTTC.

This clone was counted ten times or more. The chain recombines TRBV14 with TRBJ2-1, with 8 positions matching TRBD2. The V gene's germline CDR1 is SGHDN and CDR2 FVKESK. Trimming cost V 8 bases and J 2 bases; bases outside gene matches: 5. The CDR3 has 14 residues. This CDR3 is CASEGSGAYNEQFF. CDR3 DNA: TGTGCCAGCGAGGGTAGCGGGGCCTACAATGAGCAGTTCTTC.

The V and J genes are TRBV6-5 and TRBJ1-2; TRBD1 matches 7 bases. The germline CDR1 and CDR2 sequences are MNHEY and SVGAGI. The CDR3 is 15 amino acids. The J segment lost 7 bases and the V segment lost 4 bases, leaving 12 bases of the junction unmatched. The CDR3 region has the DNA TGTGCCAGCAGTTCAAGGGGGCAGTCGGATTCTGGCTACACCTTC. Its translation: CASSSRGQSDSGYTF.

The gene calls are TRBV7-2 and TRBJ2-5; D remains unclear. V lost 5 bases, J lost 7 bases, and 11 bases lay in between. This CDR3 spans 12 amino acids. Germline V gene sequence: CDR1 SGHTA, CDR2 FQGNSA. The CDR3 region is CASSESPGTQYF. CDR3 DNA: TGTGCCAGCAGCGAAAGCCCCGGGACCCAGTACTTC.

The CDR3 here is CASSPTDRTHGYTF. In nucleotides, the CDR3 is TGTGCCAGCAGTCCCACCGACAGGACCCATGGCTACACCTTC. V usage is TRBV28 and J usage is TRBJ1-2, with a possible D match to TRBD1 (6 bases). The CDR3 extends over 14 amino acids. Germline V gene data show CDR1 as MDHEN and CDR2 as SYDVKM. The V gene lost 5 bases and the J gene lost 6 bases, with 16 bases spanning the gap.

This clone came up a few times. The V gene is TRBV4-2, the J gene TRBJ1-1, with no clear D. In germline, CDR1 is LGHNA, CDR2 YNFKEQ. This CDR3 is built from 15 residues. V shed 3 bases and J shed 1 base, with 12 bases lying between them. CDR3 protein: CASSQLLQKNTEAFF. The DNA of the CDR3 is TGTGCCAGCAGCCAGCTTTTACAGAAGAACACTGAAGCTTTCTTT.

The chain recombines TRBV30 with TRBJ2-5; D remains unclear. CDR1 is GTSNPN, CDR2 SVGIG, per germline (reference sequence). V was pared by 0 bases and J by 7 bases, with 12 bases between. This CDR3 is 13 amino acids long. The CDR3 region has the DNA TGTGCCTGGAGTGTATCGGGTTTGGCGACCCAGTACTTC. Translated: CAWSVSGLATQYF. Full variable domain (remainder filled in from reference TRBV30 and TRBJ2-5): SQTIHQWPATLVQPVGSPLSLECTVEGTSNPNLYWYRQAAGRGLQLLFYSVGIGQISSEVPQNLSASRPQDRQFILSSKKLLLSDSGFYLCAWSVSGLATQYFGPGTRLLVL.

The rearrangement uses TRBV28 and TRBJ2-7, with a tentative D call TRBD2 (7 bases). The CDR3 is 15 residues long. V lost 6 bases and J 0 bases, leaving 15 bases between the germline ends. Looked up from germline, CDR1 is MDHEN and CDR2 is SYDVKM. The CDR3 DNA reads as TGTGCCAGCAGCCGCGGTGCGGGGGCCTCCTACGAGCAGTACTTC. Protein product: CASSRGAGASYEQYF.